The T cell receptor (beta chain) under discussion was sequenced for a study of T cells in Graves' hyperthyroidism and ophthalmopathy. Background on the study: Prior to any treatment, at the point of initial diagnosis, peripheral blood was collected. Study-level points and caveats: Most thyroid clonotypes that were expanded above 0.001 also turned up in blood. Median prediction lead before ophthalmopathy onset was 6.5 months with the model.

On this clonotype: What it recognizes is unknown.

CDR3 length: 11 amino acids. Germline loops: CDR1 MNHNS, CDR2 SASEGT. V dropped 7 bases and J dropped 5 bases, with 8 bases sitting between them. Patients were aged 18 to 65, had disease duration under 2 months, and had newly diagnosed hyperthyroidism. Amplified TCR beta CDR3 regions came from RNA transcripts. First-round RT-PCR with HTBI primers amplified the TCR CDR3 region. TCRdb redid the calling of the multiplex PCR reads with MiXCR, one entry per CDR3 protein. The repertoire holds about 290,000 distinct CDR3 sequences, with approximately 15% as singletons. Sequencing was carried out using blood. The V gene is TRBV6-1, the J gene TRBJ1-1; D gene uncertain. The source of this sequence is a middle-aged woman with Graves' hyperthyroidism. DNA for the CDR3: TGTGCCAGCAAGAGTCAAACTGAAGCTTTCTTT. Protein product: CASKSQTEAFF.